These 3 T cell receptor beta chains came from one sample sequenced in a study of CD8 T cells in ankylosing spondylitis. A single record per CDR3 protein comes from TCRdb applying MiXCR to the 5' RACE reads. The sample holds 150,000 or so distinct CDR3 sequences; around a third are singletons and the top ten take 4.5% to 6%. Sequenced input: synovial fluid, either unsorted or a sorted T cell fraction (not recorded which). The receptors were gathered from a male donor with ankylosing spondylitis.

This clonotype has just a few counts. As DNA, the CDR3 is TGTGCCAGCAGCTTAGGCGGTCAGGATACGCAGTATTTT. Its protein is CASSLGGQDTQYF. This chain joins TRBV7-2 and TRBJ2-3, with no clear D. The V gene's germline CDR1 is SGHTA and CDR2 FQGNSA. Trimming cost V 1 base and J 6 bases, with 8 bases left between them. The CDR3 runs 13 residues.

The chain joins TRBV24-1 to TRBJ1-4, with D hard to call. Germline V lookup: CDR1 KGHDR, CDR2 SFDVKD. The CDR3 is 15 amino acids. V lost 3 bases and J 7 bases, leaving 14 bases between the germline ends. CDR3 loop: CATSDVRVKPEKLFF. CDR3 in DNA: TGTGCCACCAGTGATGTGAGGGTAAAACCTGAAAAACTGTTTTTT.

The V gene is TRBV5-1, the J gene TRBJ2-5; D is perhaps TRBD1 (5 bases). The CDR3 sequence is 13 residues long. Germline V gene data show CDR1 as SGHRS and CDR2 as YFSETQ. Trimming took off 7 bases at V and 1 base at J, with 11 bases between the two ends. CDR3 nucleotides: TGCGCCAGCTACCTGACAGCCCAAGAGACCCAGTACTTC. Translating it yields CASYLTAQETQYF.